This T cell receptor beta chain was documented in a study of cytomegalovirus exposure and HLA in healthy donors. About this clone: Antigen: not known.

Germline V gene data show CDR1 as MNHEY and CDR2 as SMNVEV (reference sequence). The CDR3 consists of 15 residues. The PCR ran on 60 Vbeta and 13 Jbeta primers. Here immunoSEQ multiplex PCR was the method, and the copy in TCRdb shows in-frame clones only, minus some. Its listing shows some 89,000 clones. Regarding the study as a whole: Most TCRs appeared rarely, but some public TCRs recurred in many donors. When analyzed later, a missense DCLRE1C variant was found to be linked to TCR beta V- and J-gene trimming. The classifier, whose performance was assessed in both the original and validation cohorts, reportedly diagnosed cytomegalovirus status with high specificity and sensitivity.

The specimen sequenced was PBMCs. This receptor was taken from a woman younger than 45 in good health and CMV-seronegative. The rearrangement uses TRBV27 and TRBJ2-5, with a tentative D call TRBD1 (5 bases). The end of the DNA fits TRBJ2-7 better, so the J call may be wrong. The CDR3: CASSVDTGWGYEQYF. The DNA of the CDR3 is TGTGCCAGCAGTGTAGACACAGGTTGGGGCTACGAGCAGTACTTC.